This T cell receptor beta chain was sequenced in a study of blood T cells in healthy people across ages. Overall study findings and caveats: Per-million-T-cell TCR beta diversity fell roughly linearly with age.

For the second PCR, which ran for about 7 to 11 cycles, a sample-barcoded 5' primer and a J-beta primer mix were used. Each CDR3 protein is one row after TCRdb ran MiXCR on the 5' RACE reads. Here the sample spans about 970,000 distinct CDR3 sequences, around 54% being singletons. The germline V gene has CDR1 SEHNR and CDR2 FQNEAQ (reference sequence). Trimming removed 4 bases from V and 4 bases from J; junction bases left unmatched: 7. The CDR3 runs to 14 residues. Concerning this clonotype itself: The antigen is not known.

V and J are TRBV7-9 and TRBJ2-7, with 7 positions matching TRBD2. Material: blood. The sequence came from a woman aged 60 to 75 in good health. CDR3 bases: TGTGCCAGCAGCTCGGACGGGGGGATGTACGAGCAGTACTTC. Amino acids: CASSSDGGMYEQYF.